This TCR beta chain was captured by sequencing in a study of OX40 agonist ivuxolimab in advanced cancers. Study-level background: Patients received ivuxolimab, an intravenous treatment, every 2 weeks at 0.01 to 10 mg/kg.

Sequencing used immunoSEQ multiplex PCR; TCRdb keeps in-frame clones, though not all of them. In the table there are 55,000 to 60,000 clones, roughly 89% of which are singletons. Trimming stripped 5 bases from V and 0 bases from J, with 13 bases between. Germline V CDR1 and CDR2: LNHDA, SQIVND (reference sequence). CDR3 length equals 16 residues. Points from the study as a whole: CD8+ T cells (on average) carried more expanded clones than CD4+ T cells.

Note on this clone: The antigen is undetermined.

The source is an adult with an advanced solid tumor such as melanoma, head and neck, liver or kidney cancer. The J gene is TRBJ1-4, the V gene TRBV19; D may be TRBD1 (5 bases). The sample here was CD4+ or CD8+ T cells sorted from blood, taken in a trial of the OX40 agonist ivuxolimab. The CDR3 here is CASSPWQGATNEKLFF. The CDR3 coding sequence is TGTGCCAGTAGTCCATGGCAGGGAGCAACTAATGAAAAACTGTTTTTT.